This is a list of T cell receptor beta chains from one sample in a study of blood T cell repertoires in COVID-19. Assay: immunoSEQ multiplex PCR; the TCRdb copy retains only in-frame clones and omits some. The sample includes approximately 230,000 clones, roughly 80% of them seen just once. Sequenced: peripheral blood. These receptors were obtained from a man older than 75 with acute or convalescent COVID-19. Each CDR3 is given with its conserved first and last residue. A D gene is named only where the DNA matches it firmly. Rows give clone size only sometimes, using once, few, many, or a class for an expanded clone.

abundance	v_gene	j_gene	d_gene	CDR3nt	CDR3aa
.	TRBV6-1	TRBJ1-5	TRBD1	TGTGCCAGCAGTGAGATGACAGGGGGCACCCTATGGAGAGATCAGCCCCAGCATTTT	CASSEMTGGTLWRDQPQHF
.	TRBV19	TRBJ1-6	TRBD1	TGTGCCAGTAGTAAGGGGGCGCTTATGTATAATTCACCCCTCCACTTT	CASSKGALMYNSPLHF
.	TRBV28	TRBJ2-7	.	TGTGCCAGCAGGATAGGAGGGGGGGGAGGCTCCTACGAGCAGTACTTC	CASRIGGGGGSYEQYF
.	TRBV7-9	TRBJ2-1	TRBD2	TGTGCCAGCAGCTTACGACCTAGCGGGAGCTATGAGCAGTTCTTC	CASSLRPSGSYEQFF
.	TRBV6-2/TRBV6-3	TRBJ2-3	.	TGTGCCAGCAGTTACTCGTTATCAAGGGGGGGTTCCACAGATACGCAGTATTTT	CASSYSLSRGGSTDTQYF
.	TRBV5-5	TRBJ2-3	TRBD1	TGTGCCAGCAGCCCTCCTCCGGGACAGGACCAAGGCACAGATACGCAGTATTTT	CASSPPPGQDQGTDTQYF
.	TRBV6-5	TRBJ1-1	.	TGTGCCAGCAAGAGGAGCTTGAACACTGAAGCTTTCTTT	CASKRSLNTEAFF
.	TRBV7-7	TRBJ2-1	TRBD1	TGTGCCAGCAGCTTAGATAGGACAGGGGACAATGAGCAGTTCTTC	CASSLDRTGDNEQFF
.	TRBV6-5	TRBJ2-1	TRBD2	TGTGCCAGCAGTTATTTGACTAGCGGGGGCAATGAGCAGTTCTTC	CASSYLTSGGNEQFF
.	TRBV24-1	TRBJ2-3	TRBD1	TGTGCCACCAGTGATCCTCGACCGACAGGGGGCGCGACAGATACGCAGTATTTT	CATSDPRPTGGATDTQYF
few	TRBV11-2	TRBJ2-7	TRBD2	TGTGCCAGCACCCTGGGACTAGCGGGAACCTACGAGCAGTACTTC	CASTLGLAGTYEQYF
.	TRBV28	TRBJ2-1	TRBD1	TGTGCCAGCAGTTCCCCTACAGGGGTTGGGTTCTTC	CASSSPTGVGFF
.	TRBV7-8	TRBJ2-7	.	TGTGCCAGCAGCTTCCGCCCGGGGAGGATTTACGAGCAGTACTTC	CASSFRPGRIYEQYF
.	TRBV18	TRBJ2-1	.	TGTGCCAGCTCACCTCCCCGTGGCCTTAATGAGCAGTTCTTC	CASSPPRGLNEQFF
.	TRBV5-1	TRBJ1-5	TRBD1	TGCGCCAGCAGCCTGACAGGGGTCCTGCCCCAGCATTTT	CASSLTGVLPQHF
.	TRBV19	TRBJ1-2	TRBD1	TGTGCCAGTAGTACCATAACCGGGACAGGGTTCAACTATGGCTACACCTTC	CASSTITGTGFNYGYTF
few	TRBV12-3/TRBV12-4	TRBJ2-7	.	TGTGCCGTGAAAAAGGCAGGAACCTACGAGCAGTACTTC	CAVKKAGTYEQYF
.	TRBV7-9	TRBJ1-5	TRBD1	TGTGCCAGCAGCTTAGGTCCCAGGGGGAATCAGCCCCAGCATTTT	CASSLGPRGNQPQHF
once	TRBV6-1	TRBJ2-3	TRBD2	TGTGCCAGCAGTGAACCGGGACTAGCGGCGTCTGATACGCAGTATTTT	CASSEPGLAASDTQYF
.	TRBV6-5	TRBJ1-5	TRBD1	TGTGCCAGCAGTTCCGCCGGGACAGGGTATCAGCCCCAGCATTTT	CASSSAGTGYQPQHF
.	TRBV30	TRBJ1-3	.	TGTGCCTGGATCGACAGTCGAGTTGGAAACACCATATATTTT	CAWIDSRVGNTIYF
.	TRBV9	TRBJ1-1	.	TGTGCCAGCAGCGGGGAGGGCAGGATGGGCACTGAAGCTTTCTTT	CASSGEGRMGTEAFF
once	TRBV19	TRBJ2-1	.	TGTGCCAGTAGCCCTGGGGCGGAGATGAATGAGCAGTTCTTC	CASSPGAEMNEQFF
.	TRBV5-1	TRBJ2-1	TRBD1	TGCGCCAGCAGCTTGTTATTCCAGGGGGTGGATGAGCAGTTCTTC	CASSLLFQGVDEQFF
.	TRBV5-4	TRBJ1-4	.	TGTGCCAGCAGCCCAACTCCCGGGTCGTCAGGGGACGAAAAACTGTTTTTT	CASSPTPGSSGDEKLFF
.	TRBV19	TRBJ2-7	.	TGTGCCAGTAGCCCGACAGTTTCTATCTACGAGCAGTACTTC	CASSPTVSIYEQYF
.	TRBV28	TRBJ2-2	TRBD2	TGTGCCAGCAGTTTAGGGGGGGAGAACACCGGGGAGCTGTTTTTT	CASSLGGENTGELFF
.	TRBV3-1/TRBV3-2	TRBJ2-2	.	TGTGCCAGCTCCCTCCGGAGGGTGGGACTCTCGAACACCGGGGAGCTGTTTTTT	CASSLRRVGLSNTGELFF
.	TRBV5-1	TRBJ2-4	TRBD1	TGCGCCAGCAGCGAGAGGACAGGCTCTAACATTCAGTACTTC	CASSERTGSNIQYF
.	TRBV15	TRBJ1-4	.	TGTGCCACCAGCAGACCATCAACTAATGAAAAACTGTTTTTT	CATSRPSTNEKLFF
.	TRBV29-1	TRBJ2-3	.	TGCAGCGTTCTCTTCTTCACAGATACGCAGTATTTT	CSVLFFTDTQYF
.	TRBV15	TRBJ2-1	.	TGTGCCACCAGCAGAGAAGGGCACAGGGTAAGTGAGCAGTTCTTC	CATSREGHRVSEQFF
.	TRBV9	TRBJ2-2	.	TGTGCCAGCAGCGTAGTCATTCCCGGGGAGCTGTTTTTT	CASSVVIPGELFF
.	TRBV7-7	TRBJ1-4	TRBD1	TGTGCCAGCAGCAGGCGGCGGGACAGCTCGAATGAAAAACTGTTTTTT	CASSRRRDSSNEKLFF
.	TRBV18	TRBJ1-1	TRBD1	TGTGCCAGCTCACCACCCGGGAACAGGGGGGAAGCTTTCTTT	CASSPPGNRGEAFF
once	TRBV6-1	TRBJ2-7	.	TGTGCCAGCAGTGAACGCCCCGGTACCCCCTGGTACTTC	CASSERPGTPWYF
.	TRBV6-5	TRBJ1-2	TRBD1	TGTGCCAGCACCGTAGACAGGGACTATGGCTACACCTTC	CASTVDRDYGYTF
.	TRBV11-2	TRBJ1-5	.	TGTGCCAGCAGCTCCGGGGGATCGGGGAATCAGCCCCAGCATTTT	CASSSGGSGNQPQHF
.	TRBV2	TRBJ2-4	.	TGTGCCAGCGGGAAGTGGAGGAGGGCCAAAAACATTCAGTACTTC	CASGKWRRAKNIQYF
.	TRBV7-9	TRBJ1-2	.	TGTGCCAGCAGCTTAGCGGAGGGGCTCGAAGGCTACACCTTC	CASSLAEGLEGYTF
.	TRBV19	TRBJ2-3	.	TGTGCCAGTAGTAGCACTCCTAGCACAGATACGCAGTATTTT	CASSSTPSTDTQYF
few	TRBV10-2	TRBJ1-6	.	TGCGCCAGCGCCCTCCAGGCCGGGGCCCTCCACTTT	CASALQAGALHF
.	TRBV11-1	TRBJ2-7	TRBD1	TGTGCCAGCAGCCCTCGAAGTAGGGGGCTCGGCGAGCAGTACTTC	CASSPRSRGLGEQYF
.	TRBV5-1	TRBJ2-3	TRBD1	TGCGCCAGCAGCTTGGCGGCGACAGGGGCAACAGATACGCAGTATTTT	CASSLAATGATDTQYF
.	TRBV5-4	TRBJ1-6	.	TGTGCCAGCAGCCGGGACTCCGGGTCCTATAATTCACCCCTCCACTTT	CASSRDSGSYNSPLHF
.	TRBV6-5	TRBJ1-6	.	TGTGCCAGCAGTTACTCGCCTGACTCCCCGATCCACTTT	CASSYSPDSPIHF
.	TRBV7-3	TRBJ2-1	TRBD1	TGTGCCAGCAGCCTTGGGACAGGGTGGAATGAGCAGTTCTTC	CASSLGTGWNEQFF
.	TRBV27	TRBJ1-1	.	TGTGCCAGCAGTTTATTGGGCCGAGAAGCTTTCTTT	CASSLLGREAFF
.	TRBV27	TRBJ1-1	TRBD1	TGTGCCATCCAACAGGGGGCGAACACTGAAGCTTTCTTT	CAIQQGANTEAFF